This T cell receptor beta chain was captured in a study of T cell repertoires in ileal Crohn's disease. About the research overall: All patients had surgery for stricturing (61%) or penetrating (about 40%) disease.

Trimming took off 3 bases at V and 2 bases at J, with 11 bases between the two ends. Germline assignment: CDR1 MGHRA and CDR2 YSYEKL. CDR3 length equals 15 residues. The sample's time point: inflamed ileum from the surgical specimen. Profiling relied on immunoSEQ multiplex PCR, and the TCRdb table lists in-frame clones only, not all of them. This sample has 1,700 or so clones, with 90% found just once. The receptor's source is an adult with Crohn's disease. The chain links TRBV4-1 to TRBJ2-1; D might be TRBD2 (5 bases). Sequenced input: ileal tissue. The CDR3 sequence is CASSHLEGAYNEQFF. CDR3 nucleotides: TGCGCCAGCAGCCACCTCGAGGGAGCCTACAATGAGCAGTTCTTC.